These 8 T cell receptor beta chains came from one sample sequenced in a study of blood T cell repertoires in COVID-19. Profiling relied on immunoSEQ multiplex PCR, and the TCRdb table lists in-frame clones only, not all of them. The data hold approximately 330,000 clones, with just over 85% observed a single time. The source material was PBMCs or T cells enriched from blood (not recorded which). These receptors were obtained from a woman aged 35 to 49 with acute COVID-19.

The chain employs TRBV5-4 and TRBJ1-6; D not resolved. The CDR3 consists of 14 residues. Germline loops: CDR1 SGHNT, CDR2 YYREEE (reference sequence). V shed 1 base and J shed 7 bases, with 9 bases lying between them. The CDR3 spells CASSLLRGNSPLHF. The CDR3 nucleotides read TGTGCCAGCAGCTTGCTGCGGGGAAATTCACCCCTCCACTTT.

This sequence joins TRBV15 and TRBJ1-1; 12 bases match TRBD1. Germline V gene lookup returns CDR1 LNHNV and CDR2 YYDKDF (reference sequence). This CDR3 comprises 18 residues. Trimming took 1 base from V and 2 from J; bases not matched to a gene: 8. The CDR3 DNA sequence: TGTGCCACCAGCAGAGTTGGGACAGGGGGCTTGATAAACACTGAAGCTTTCTTT. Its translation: CATSRVGTGGLINTEAFF.

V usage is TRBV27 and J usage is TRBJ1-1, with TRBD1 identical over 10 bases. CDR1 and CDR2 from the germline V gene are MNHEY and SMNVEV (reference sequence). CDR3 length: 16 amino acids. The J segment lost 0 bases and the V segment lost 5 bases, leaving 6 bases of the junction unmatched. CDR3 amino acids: CASSPETGGMNTEAFF. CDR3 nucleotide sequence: TGTGCCAGCAGTCCGGAGACAGGGGGCATGAACACTGAAGCTTTCTTT.

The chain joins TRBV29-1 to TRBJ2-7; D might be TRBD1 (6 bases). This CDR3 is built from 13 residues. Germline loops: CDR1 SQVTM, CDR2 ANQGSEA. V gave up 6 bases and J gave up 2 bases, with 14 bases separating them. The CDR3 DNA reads TGCAGCGTGTTGGCGGACAGCCCCTACGAGCAGTACTTC. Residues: CSVLADSPYEQYF.

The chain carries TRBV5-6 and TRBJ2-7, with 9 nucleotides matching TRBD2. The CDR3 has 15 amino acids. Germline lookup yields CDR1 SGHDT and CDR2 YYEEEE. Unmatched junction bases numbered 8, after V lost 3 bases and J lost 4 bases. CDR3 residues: CASSSETSGSYEQYF. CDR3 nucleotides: TGTGCCAGCAGCTCAGAGACTAGCGGATCATACGAGCAGTACTTC.

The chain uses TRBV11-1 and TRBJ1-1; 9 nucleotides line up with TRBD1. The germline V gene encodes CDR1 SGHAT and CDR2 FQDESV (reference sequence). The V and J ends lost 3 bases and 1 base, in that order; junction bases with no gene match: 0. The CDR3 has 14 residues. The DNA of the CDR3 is TGTGCCAGCAGCTTGGGACAGGGGAACACTGAAGCTTTCTTT. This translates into CASSLGQGNTEAFF.

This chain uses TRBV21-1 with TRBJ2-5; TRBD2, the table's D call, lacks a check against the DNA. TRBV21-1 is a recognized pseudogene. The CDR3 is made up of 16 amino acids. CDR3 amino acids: CASSEEGLGKKETQYF. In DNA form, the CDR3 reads TGTGCCAGCAGCGAAGAGGGACTAGGGAAAAAAGAGACCCAGTACTTC.

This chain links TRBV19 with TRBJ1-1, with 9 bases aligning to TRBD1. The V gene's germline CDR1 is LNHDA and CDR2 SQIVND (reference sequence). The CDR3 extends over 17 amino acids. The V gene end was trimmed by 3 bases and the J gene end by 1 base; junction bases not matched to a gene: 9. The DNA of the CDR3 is TGTGCCAGTAGTATCCGCTCGACAGGGGGAGGGAACACTGAAGCTTTCTTT. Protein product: CASSIRSTGGGNTEAFF.